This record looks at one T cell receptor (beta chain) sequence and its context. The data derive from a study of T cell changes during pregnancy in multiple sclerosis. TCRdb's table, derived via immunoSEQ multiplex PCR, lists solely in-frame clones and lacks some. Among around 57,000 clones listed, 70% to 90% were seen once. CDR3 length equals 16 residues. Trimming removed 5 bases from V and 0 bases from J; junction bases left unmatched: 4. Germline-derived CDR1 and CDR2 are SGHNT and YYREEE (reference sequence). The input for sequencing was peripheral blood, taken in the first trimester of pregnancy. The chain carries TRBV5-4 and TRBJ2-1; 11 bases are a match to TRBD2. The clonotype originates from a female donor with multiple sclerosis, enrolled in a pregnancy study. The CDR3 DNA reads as TGTGCCAGCAGACCTACTAGCGGGAGCTCCTACAATGAGCAGTTCTTC. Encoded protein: CASRPTSGSSYNEQFF.